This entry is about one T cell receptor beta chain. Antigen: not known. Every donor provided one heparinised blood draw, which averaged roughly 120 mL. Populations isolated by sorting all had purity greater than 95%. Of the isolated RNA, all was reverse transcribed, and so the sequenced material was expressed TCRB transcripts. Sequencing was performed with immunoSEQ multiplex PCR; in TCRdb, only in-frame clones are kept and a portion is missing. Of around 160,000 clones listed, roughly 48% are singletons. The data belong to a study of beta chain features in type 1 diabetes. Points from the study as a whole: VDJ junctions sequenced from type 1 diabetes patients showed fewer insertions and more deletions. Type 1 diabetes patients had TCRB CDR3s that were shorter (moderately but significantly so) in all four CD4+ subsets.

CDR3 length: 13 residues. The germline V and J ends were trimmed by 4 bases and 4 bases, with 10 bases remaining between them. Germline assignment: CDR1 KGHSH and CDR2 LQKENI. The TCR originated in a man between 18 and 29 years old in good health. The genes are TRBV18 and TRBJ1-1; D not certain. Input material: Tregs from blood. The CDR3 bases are TGTGCCAGCTCACTTGGGCCCTCCACTGAAGCTTTCTTT. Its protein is CASSLGPSTEAFF.